Below are 29 T cell receptor beta chains sequenced from a single sample in a study of post-analysis software for immune sequencing data. Findings and limits, study-wide: In patients, TRBV5-6, TRBV5-1 and TRBV20-1 belonged to five TRBV segments found more frequently than in controls.

No antigen has been identified for these receptors. Incorporated into the TCR beta cDNA libraries were unique molecular identifiers, which served to reduce PCR and sequencing biases. TCRdb re-called the PCR reads through MiXCR, storing one row per CDR3 protein. Among 750,000 to 950,000 distinct CDR3 sequences, approximately 53% were seen once, and the ten largest hold approximately 4.4%. Sequencing used blood. These receptors were taken from a girl between 10 and 17 years old with multiple sclerosis.

The sample holds one count of this clonotype. The chain combines TRBV20-1 with TRBJ1-4; D call uncertain. The CDR3 sequence is 12 residues long. V was trimmed by 6 bases and J by 0 bases, leaving 5 bases between them. Germline V lookup: CDR1 DFQATT, CDR2 SNEGSKA (reference sequence). The CDR3 here is CSAPATNEKLFF. The CDR3 bases are TGCAGTGCCCCAGCAACTAATGAAAAACTGTTTTTT.

This clonotype was detected only a few times. The chain joins TRBV20-1 to TRBJ2-3, with D perhaps assigned TRBD1 or TRBD2 (5 bases each). Germline CDR1 DFQATT, CDR2 SNEGSKA (reference sequence). V dropped 6 bases and J dropped 5 bases, with 24 bases sitting between them. The CDR3 loop spans 16 amino acids. This chain's CDR3 is CSAETYRDGVKDTQYF. The CDR3 nucleotides read TGCAGTGCGGAGACCTACCGGGACGGCGTCAAAGATACGCAGTATTTT.

The J gene is TRBJ2-5, the V gene TRBV5-1; 8 bases map to TRBD2. V lost 0 bases, J lost 5 bases, and 21 bases stayed unmatched. CDR1 and CDR2 (germline): SGHRS, YFSETQ. The CDR3 is 20 residues long. The CDR3 region is CASSLGYGRFGAGAKETQYF. The CDR3 region has the DNA TGCGCCAGCAGCTTGGGGTACGGCAGGTTCGGAGCGGGAGCAAAGGAGACCCAGTACTTC.

V usage is TRBV5-1 and J usage is TRBJ1-1; D is unclear. V was trimmed by 4 bases and J by 10 bases, leaving 26 bases between them. CDR1 is SGHRS, CDR2 YFSETQ, per germline. The CDR3 length is 16 residues. Written as DNA, the CDR3 is TGCGCCAGCAGCCCCGACGCTGACATACCCCTGAGGAGAGCTTTCTTT. This encodes CASSPDADIPLRRAFF.

The chain recombines TRBV4-1 with TRBJ2-5; D tentatively fits TRBD1 or TRBD2 (5 bases each). The V and J ends lost 0 bases and 1 base respectively, with 21 bases between them. Germline-derived CDR1 and CDR2 are MGHRA and YSYEKL. This CDR3 has 19 residues. In nucleotides, the CDR3 is TGCGCCAGCAGCCAAGATCTCAGCGGACAAGCTAAGATCCAAGAGACCCAGTACTTC. Residues: CASSQDLSGQAKIQETQYF.

This clonotype was recorded a few times. V usage is TRBV20-1 and J usage is TRBJ2-5; D remains unclear. V was shortened by 1 base and J by 7 bases, with 7 bases between the two germline ends. The CDR3 length is 11 residues. The V gene's germline CDR1 is DFQATT and CDR2 SNEGSKA (reference sequence). The CDR3: CSARGRGTQYF. CDR3 nucleotides: TGCAGTGCTAGAGGCCGAGGGACCCAGTACTTC.

The J gene is TRBJ2-3, the V gene TRBV2; the D is unclear. V lost 4 bases to trimming and J lost 2 bases, with 10 bases between them. CDR1 is SNHLY, CDR2 FYNNEI, per germline. The CDR3 is 14 residues long. The DNA for the CDR3 is TGTGCCAGCAGTGCCTCGGCGGTCACAGATACGCAGTATTTT. It translates to CASSASAVTDTQYF.

The chain carries TRBV12-3 or TRBV12-4 and TRBJ1-4; D perhaps matches TRBD1 (5 bases). The CDR3 totals 15 residues. Trimming took off 4 bases at V and 7 bases at J, with 16 bases between the two ends. CDR3 amino acids: CASSSTDPGGEKLFF. The CDR3 DNA is TGTGCCAGCAGTTCCACGGACCCGGGGGGTGAAAAACTGTTTTTT.

In regard to this clonotype: The germline gene is not matched at one end of the junction; a read error may be the cause. CDR3 sequence (DNA): TGTGTCAGCAAGAACAGCTATGGCTACACCTTC. Encoded protein: CVSKNSYGYTF. The gene calls are TRBV12-3 or TRBV12-4 and TRBJ1-2; unclear D gene. The CDR3 is 11 amino acids.

This clonotype is a singleton in its sample. The rearrangement uses TRBV20-1 and TRBJ2-3; D ambiguous. CDR3 length: 14 residues. Germline V CDR1 and CDR2: DFQATT, SNEGSKA (reference sequence). Trimming pared 3 bases from V and 4 bases from J, leaving 14 bases between. CDR3: CSASRQASPDTQYF. The CDR3 DNA sequence: TGCAGTGCTAGTAGGCAGGCCTCCCCAGATACGCAGTATTTT.

The chain recombines TRBV12-3 or TRBV12-4 with TRBJ2-1, with TRBD1 matching 7 bases. This CDR3 spans 15 amino acids. V shed 10 bases and J 6 bases; nucleotides not matched to a gene: 15. The CDR3 is CANRSRGLEFNEQFF. For the CDR3, the DNA is TGTGCCAACAGATCAAGGGGGCTCGAGTTCAATGAGCAGTTCTTC.

This chain uses TRBV20-1 with TRBJ2-7, with 15 bases fitting TRBD2. Trimming removed 6 bases from V and 5 bases from J; junction bases left unmatched: 8. The CDR3 runs to 15 residues. CDR1 and CDR2 (germline): DFQATT, SNEGSKA (reference sequence). CDR3 in DNA: TGCAGTGCAACAAAGGGACTAGCGGGAGGCCACGAGCAGTACTTC. It specifies CSATKGLAGGHEQYF.

V gene TRBV10-3 combines with J gene TRBJ1-2; D is ambiguous. Germline V lookup: CDR1 ENHRY, CDR2 SYGVKD. Trimming cost V 1 base and J 8 bases, with 14 bases left between them. This CDR3 region has 14 residues. The DNA for the CDR3 is TGTGCCATCAGTGAGTTGTCGGGATTTGGAGGCTACACCTTC. This translates into CAISELSGFGGYTF.

The rearrangement uses TRBV5-1 and TRBJ2-4; D assignment may be TRBD1 or TRBD2 (5 bases each). With the DNA end fitting TRBJ2-1 better, the J assignment may be wrong. The CDR3 length is 15 residues. The V gene's germline CDR1 is SGHRS and CDR2 YFSETQ. The CDR3 protein is CASSLRDLAKNIQFF. The CDR3 DNA reads as TGCGCCAGCAGCTTGAGGGACCTAGCCAAAAACATTCAGTTCTTC.

Comment on this clonotype: At one end, the junction sequence differs from germline, possibly due to a read error. The rearrangement links TRBV18 to TRBJ1-2; D not resolved. The V gene's germline CDR1 is KGHSH and CDR2 LQKENI. This CDR3 is built from 12 residues. CDR3 amino acids: CAGSPERDGYTF. The CDR3 region has the DNA TGTGCCGGCTCACCAGAACGCGATGGCTACACCTTC.

The chain joins TRBV7-2 to TRBJ1-1; D not resolved. V lost 5 bases, J lost 11 bases, and 15 bases lay in between. The germline V gene encodes CDR1 SGHTA and CDR2 FQGNSA. The CDR3 totals 12 residues. The CDR3 is CASSLAKTSAFF. Here the CDR3 DNA reads TGTGCCAGCAGCCTGGCCAAGACCTCGGCTTTCTTT.

In the case of this clonotype: Its ends do not fully match the called genes, so a read error is possible. The rearrangement uses TRBV5-1 and TRBJ2-7; D is perhaps TRBD1 (6 bases). CDR1 is SGHRS and CDR2 is YFSETQ in the germline V gene. The CDR3 consists of 15 residues. CDR3 residues: CASSPLSRGSYEQYF. The DNA for the CDR3 is TGCGCCAGCAGCCCGCTTAGCAGGGGTTCCTACGAACAGTACTTC.

The chain carries TRBV6-1 and TRBJ2-1; D possibly matches TRBD1 or TRBD2 (5 bases each). This CDR3 comprises 17 residues. CDR1 and CDR2 from the germline V gene are MNHNS and SASEGT. V was trimmed by 7 bases and J by 0 bases, leaving 19 bases between them. CDR3 protein: CASTPRGVRVSYNEQFF. The CDR3 DNA reads as TGTGCCAGCACTCCCCGAGGGGTAAGGGTCTCCTACAATGAGCAGTTCTTC.

The rearrangement links TRBV4-1 to TRBJ2-1, with 11 bases that match TRBD2. CDR3 size: 17 residues. Trimming at V came to 2 bases and at J to 4 bases, leaving 7 bases not matched to a gene. CDR1 and CDR2 (germline): MGHRA, YSYEKL. CDR3 nucleotide sequence: TGCGCCAGCAGCCAAACTAGCGGGAGAGCTTGGTACAATGAGCAGTTCTTC. Amino acids: CASSQTSGRAWYNEQFF.

This chain links TRBV2 with TRBJ2-3, with TRBD1 matching 9 bases. There are 15 residues in the CDR3. The ends lost 7 bases at V and 1 base at J; junction bases unmatched: 6. CDR1 and CDR2 from the germline V gene are SNHLY and FYNNEI. The CDR3: CASTIRDRGTDTQYF. The CDR3 coding sequence is TGTGCCAGCACTATCCGGGACAGGGGCACAGATACGCAGTATTTT.

The chain joins TRBV7-8 to TRBJ2-7; 10 nucleotides align to TRBD1. The CDR3 covers 15 residues. Per the germline V gene, CDR1 is SGHVS and CDR2 is FQNEAQ. Unmatched junction bases numbered 7, after V lost 3 bases and J lost 5 bases. CDR3: CASSLTGGYRNEQYF. DNA for the CDR3: TGTGCCAGCAGCTTGACAGGGGGCTATAGGAACGAGCAGTACTTC.

V gene TRBV12-3 or TRBV12-4 combines with J gene TRBJ2-5; D gene unclear. The DNA end favors TRBJ2-7, so the J call may be wrong. The CDR3 contains 12 residues. CDR3 sequence (DNA): TGTGCCAGCACCATAAACAGCTACGAGCAGTACTTC. Protein product: CASTINSYEQYF.

The chain employs TRBV7-9 and TRBJ1-5; TRBD1 matches at 8 bases. V was clipped by 4 bases and J by 0 bases; unmatched bases: 5. The CDR3 extends over 16 amino acids. The germline CDR1 and CDR2 sequences are SEHNR and FQNEAQ (reference sequence). The CDR3 protein is CASSSGQGLSNQPQHF. The CDR3 region has the DNA TGTGCCAGCAGCTCCGGACAGGGTCTTAGCAATCAGCCCCAGCATTTT.

The chain combines TRBV6-5 with TRBJ2-2; 7 bases agree with TRBD2. This CDR3 has 16 amino acids. In germline, CDR1 is MNHEY, CDR2 SVGAGI. The V segment lost 4 bases and the J segment 4 bases; nucleotides outside the gene matches: 9. Here the CDR3 reads CASSFTSVVGTGELFF. CDR3 in DNA: TGTGCCAGCAGTTTCACTAGCGTAGTCGGCACCGGGGAGCTGTTTTTT.

This clonotype was counted a single time. V gene TRBV6-1 combines with J gene TRBJ2-1, with 14 bases aligning to TRBD2. Germline V gene sequence: CDR1 MNHNS, CDR2 SASEGT. The CDR3 totals 21 residues. The V segment lost 5 bases and the J segment 4 bases; nucleotides outside the gene matches: 19. CDR3 amino acids: CASSTSLGGRGLAGVYNEQFF. Here the CDR3 DNA reads TGTGCCAGCAGTACGAGCCTAGGGGGCCGGGGACTAGCGGGGGTATACAATGAGCAGTTCTTC.

The chain combines TRBV4-1 with TRBJ1-2, with a tentative D call TRBD1 (5 bases). The V gene lost 3 bases and the J gene lost 2 bases, with 16 bases spanning the gap. The CDR3 runs 16 residues. CDR1 is MGHRA and CDR2 is YSYEKL in the germline V gene. CDR3 sequence reads: CASSHLGAGKNYGYTF. For the CDR3, the DNA is TGCGCCAGCAGCCACCTCGGGGCAGGGAAGAACTATGGCTACACCTTC.

This clonotype has a handful of counts. The chain has TRBV12-3 or TRBV12-4 and TRBJ2-7, with D unclear. The ends were cut back, 6 bases at V and 0 bases at J, with 15 bases in the middle. This CDR3 comprises 15 residues. CDR3 in amino acids: CASRLTPVSSYEQYF. In nucleotides, the CDR3 is TGTGCCAGCAGGCTCACTCCGGTCAGCTCCTACGAGCAGTACTTC.

The V and J genes are TRBV11-2 and TRBJ1-2, with 7 bases lining up with TRBD1. The CDR3 extends over 15 amino acids. Germline loops: CDR1 SGHAT, CDR2 FQNNGV. After removal of 4 bases from V and 4 bases from J, the junction contained 9 bases not matched to a gene. CDR3 loop: CASSWGRQGGYGYTF. The CDR3, as DNA: TGTGCCAGCAGCTGGGGAAGACAGGGCGGCTATGGCTACACCTTC.

The V gene is TRBV20-1, the J gene TRBJ2-5, with TRBD2 matching 11 bases. J was trimmed by 2 bases and V by 6 bases; bases with no gene match: 8. The V gene's germline CDR1 is DFQATT and CDR2 SNEGSKA (reference sequence). The CDR3 spans 15 residues. In DNA form, the CDR3 reads TGCAGTGCCCTGACTAGCGGGGAACCTCAAGAGACCCAGTACTTC. Its protein product is CSALTSGEPQETQYF.